These 30 T cell receptor beta chains were sequenced from one sample in a study of patients and donors after allogeneic stem cell transplantation. TCRdb reprocessed the RT-PCR reads via MiXCR and lists one record per CDR3 protein. The sample contains about 24,000 distinct CDR3 sequences, 35% to 45% of which appear only once. The sequencing input was blood, either unsorted or a sorted T cell fraction (not recorded which). The receptors shown here come from a human donor who was either an allogeneic HSCT recipient or a stem cell or donor lymphocyte infusion donor (not recorded which). It is not recorded whose cells these are; they may come from a transplant donor.

The chain uses TRBV5-5 and TRBJ1-5; no clear D gene. The germline V gene encodes CDR1 SGHKS and CDR2 YYEKEE (reference sequence). The V end lost 0 bases, the J end lost 4 bases, and 2 bases lay between the germline ends. The CDR3 is 12 residues long. CDR3 bases: TGTGCCAGCAGCTTGGGAAATCAGCCCCAGCATTTT. Protein sequence: CASSLGNQPQHF.

The chain uses TRBV25-1 and TRBJ1-5; D perhaps matches TRBD1 (6 bases). CDR1 and CDR2 (germline): MGHDK, SYGVNS. CDR3 length: 13 amino acids. The ends were cut back, 4 bases at V and 6 bases at J, with 10 bases in the middle. The CDR3 region is CASSVQGGQPQHF. The CDR3 DNA sequence: TGTGCCAGCAGTGTACAGGGCGGTCAGCCCCAGCATTTT. The complete variable domain, with remaining parts taken from reference TRBV25-1 and TRBJ1-5, reads EADIYQTPRYLVIGTGKKITLECSQTMGHDKMYWYQQDPGMELHLIHYSYGVNSTEKGDLSSESTVSRIRTEHFPLTLESARPSHTSQYLCASSVQGGQPQHFGDGTRLSIL.

This clonotype was seen more than once but under ten times. The chain has TRBV24-1 and TRBJ2-2; D call uncertain. This CDR3 is 12 amino acids long. Trimming cost V 1 base and J 7 bases, with 3 bases left between them. Germline lookup yields CDR1 KGHDR and CDR2 SFDVKD. CDR3 residues: CATSDLVGELFF. CDR3 bases: TGTGCCACCAGTGATTTAGTCGGGGAGCTGTTTTTT.

The J gene is TRBJ1-1, the V gene TRBV20-1; no definite D call. The germline V gene encodes CDR1 DFQATT and CDR2 SNEGSKA (reference sequence). The CDR3 runs to 13 residues. V lost 5 bases to trimming and J lost 6 bases, with 16 bases between them. Here the CDR3 reads CSAFILLTAEAFF. The CDR3 nucleotides read TGCAGTGCTTTTATCCTCCTGACTGCTGAAGCTTTCTTT.

This clonotype appeared a single time. The chain carries TRBV10-3 and TRBJ2-3; 9 bases are shared with TRBD2. Germline V gene sequence: CDR1 ENHRY, CDR2 SYGVKD. This CDR3 region has 15 residues. V gave up 4 bases and J gave up 4 bases; unmatched junction bases: 6. The chain's CDR3 is CAISGGTSSADTQYF. The DNA of the CDR3 is TGTGCCATCAGTGGGGGGACTAGCTCGGCAGATACGCAGTATTTT.

The rearrangement links TRBV4-1 to TRBJ1-1; 7 bases are a match to TRBD1. Losses at the gene ends were 8 bases for V and 5 bases for J; bases not matched to a gene: 11. The CDR3 is 14 residues long. Germline lookup yields CDR1 MGHRA and CDR2 YSYEKL. The CDR3 DNA follows: TGCGCCAGCGGAATCAAGGGGGCGCAGACTGAAGCTTTCTTT. This encodes CASGIKGAQTEAFF.

There are a few counts of this clonotype. The CDR3 nucleotides are TGTGCCAGCAGACCCCATCATGGGGATGATGGCTACACCTTC. Its protein is CASRPHHGDDGYTF. The chain links TRBV6-5 to TRBJ1-2, with D hard to call. The CDR3 has 14 amino acids. Germline V gene sequence: CDR1 MNHEY, CDR2 SVGAGI. Trimming left V 6 bases short and J 6 bases short, with 17 bases between.

This clonotype showed up just a few times. The genes are TRBV5-1 and TRBJ2-2, with a possible D match to TRBD1 (6 bases). The CDR3 consists of 15 residues. CDR1 and CDR2 from the germline V gene are SGHRS and YFSETQ. Between the trimmed V and J ends, which lost 3 bases and 1 base, there was a span of 10 bases. CDR3 amino acids: CASSSKTGNTGELFF. The DNA for the CDR3 is TGCGCCAGCAGCTCAAAGACAGGGAACACCGGGGAGCTGTTTTTT. The whole variable domain, remainder taken from reference TRBV5-1 and TRBJ2-2, is KAGVTQTPRYLIKTRGQQVTLSCSPISGHRSVSWYQQTPGQGLQFLFEYFSETQRNKGNFPGRFSGRQFSNSRSEMNVSTLELGDSALYLCASSSKTGNTGELFFGEGSRLTVL.

The V call is TRBV7-9, the J call TRBJ2-4; D is uncertain. The CDR3 runs 15 residues. V gave up 5 bases and J gave up 3 bases, with 14 bases separating them. Germline CDR1 SEHNR, CDR2 FQNEAQ (reference sequence). CDR3 sequence (DNA): TGTGCCAGCAGCGTACCCTGGATCGACAAAAACATTCAGTACTTC. Translating gives CASSVPWIDKNIQYF.

There are a few counts of this clonotype. The rearrangement joins TRBV18 to TRBJ1-2; D perhaps matches TRBD1 (5 bases). In germline, CDR1 is KGHSH, CDR2 LQKENI. CDR3 length: 13 amino acids. V was shortened by 2 bases and J by 3 bases, with 7 bases between the two germline ends. The CDR3: CASSPGGDYGYTF. The CDR3 DNA sequence: TGTGCCAGCTCACCAGGGGGTGACTATGGCTACACCTTC.

This clonotype was seen at least ten times. The chain's CDR3 is CASSLPDIDSPLHF. The CDR3, as DNA: TGTGCCAGCAGCTTGCCGGACATCGATTCACCCCTCCACTTT. This chain links TRBV5-5 with TRBJ1-6; TRBD1 is a possible D gene (5 bases). With 1 base removed from V and 8 bases from J, the gap between germline ends came to 10 bases. The CDR3 sequence is 14 residues long. CDR1 is SGHKS and CDR2 is YYEKEE in the germline V gene (reference sequence).

The chain links TRBV6-2 or TRBV6-3 to TRBJ1-6; TRBD1 matches 9 bases. Trimming took 5 bases from V and 10 from J; bases not matched to a gene: 9. CDR1 and CDR2 from the germline V gene are MNHEY and SVGEGT. The CDR3 sequence is 15 residues long. In nucleotides, the CDR3 is TGTGCCAGCAGTACCCGGACAGGGGTAAACTCACCCCTCCACTTT. This encodes CASSTRTGVNSPLHF.

The CDR3 DNA reads as TGTGCCAGCAGTTTAGGTGCGGCCTCCTACGAGCAGTACTTC. This gives the protein CASSLGAASYEQYF. This chain joins TRBV12-3 or TRBV12-4 and TRBJ2-7, with no clear D. V was clipped by 1 base and J by 0 bases, with 7 bases between them. The CDR3 consists of 14 residues.

V gene TRBV28 combines with J gene TRBJ1-1; no firm D call. V was shortened by 7 bases and J by 3 bases, with 15 bases between the two germline ends. Germline CDR1 is MDHEN and CDR2 is SYDVKM. The CDR3 covers 14 residues. CDR3 region: CASTSAWPYTEAFF. The CDR3 coding sequence is TGTGCCAGCACCTCCGCGTGGCCGTACACTGAAGCTTTCTTT. Full variable domain (rest looked up from reference TRBV28 and TRBJ1-1): DVKVTQSSRYLVKRTGEKVFLECVQDMDHENMFWYRQDPGLGLRLIYFSYDVKMKEKGDIPEGYSVSREKKERFSLILESASTNQTSMYLCASTSAWPYTEAFFGQGTRLTVV.

This chain links TRBV21-1 with TRBJ2-7; the table's D gene call, TRBD2, was not cross checked with the DNA. TRBV21-1 is flagged as a pseudogene. The CDR3 totals 14 residues. CDR3 in DNA: TGTGCCAGCAGCGCCACTAGCGGGAGAGGCGAGCAGTACTTC. Residues: CASSATSGRGEQYF.

The table lists this clonotype with a few counts. The chain combines TRBV7-9 with TRBJ1-6; no firm D call. Trimming pared 1 base from V and 5 bases from J, leaving 9 bases between. Germline CDR1 reads SEHNR; CDR2 reads FQNEAQ (reference sequence). This CDR3 has 15 residues. The CDR3: CASSLVARNNSPLHF. The CDR3 DNA reads TGTGCCAGCAGCTTAGTGGCACGGAATAATTCACCCCTCCACTTT.

This clonotype was detected only a few times. The chain links TRBV24-1 to TRBJ1-2, with TRBD1 identical over 10 bases. V was pared by 4 bases and J by 2 bases, with 3 bases of the junction left unmatched. The CDR3 extends over 15 amino acids. Germline CDR1 is KGHDR and CDR2 is SFDVKD. CDR3 sequence (DNA): TGTGCCACCAGTGACACGGACAGGGGGAACTATGGCTACACCTTC. It translates to CATSDTDRGNYGYTF.

V gene TRBV6-2 or TRBV6-3 combines with J gene TRBJ2-7; D may correspond to TRBD1 or TRBD2 (6 bases each). In germline, CDR1 is MNHEY, CDR2 SVGEGT. The CDR3 is 15 amino acids. V dropped 7 bases and J dropped 2 bases, with 18 bases sitting between them. The CDR3 spells CASILSTGAPYEQYF. The DNA for the CDR3 is TGTGCCAGCATCCTCAGTACGGGGGCGCCCTACGAGCAGTACTTC.

CDR3 protein: CASRKDRGNTIYF. The CDR3 nucleotides read TGTGCCAGCAGAAAAGACCGTGGAAACACCATATATTTT. The chain recombines TRBV9 with TRBJ1-3; D unresolved. Per the germline V gene, CDR1 is SGDLS and CDR2 is YYNGEE. Trimming removed 5 bases at V and 3 bases at J, with 9 bases between. CDR3 length: 13 residues.

The chain combines TRBV20-1 with TRBJ1-6, with D unresolved. Germline-derived CDR1 and CDR2 are DFQATT and SNEGSKA (reference sequence). The CDR3 contains 13 residues. Trimming removed 2 bases from V and 7 bases from J, with 9 bases in between. The CDR3 DNA follows: TGCAGTGCTAGAAAGGGTGAGAATTCACCCCTCCACTTT. It is translated as CSARKGENSPLHF.

The chain links TRBV3-1 to TRBJ2-7; tentative D call: TRBD2 (5 bases). Per germline, CDR1 LGHDT and CDR2 YNNKEL (reference sequence). V dropped 5 bases and J dropped 0 bases, with 14 bases sitting between them. The CDR3 contains 15 residues. CDR3 sequence reads: CASSEAPGSSYEQYF. The CDR3 nucleotides are TGTGCCAGCAGCGAAGCCCCGGGGTCCTCCTACGAGCAGTACTTC.

J is TRBJ2-5 and V is TRBV12-3 or TRBV12-4; TRBD1 agrees at 10 bases. The CDR3 covers 14 residues. J was trimmed by 4 bases and V by 7 bases; bases with no gene match: 6. CDR3 in amino acids: CASKRDRGLETQYF. For the CDR3, the DNA is TGTGCCAGCAAGCGGGACAGGGGACTAGAGACCCAGTACTTC.

This clonotype came up a few times. J is TRBJ2-3 and V is TRBV20-1, with 12 bases fitting TRBD2. Germline V gene data show CDR1 as DFQATT and CDR2 as SNEGSKA (reference sequence). The CDR3 sequence is 14 residues long. The J segment lost 2 bases and the V segment lost 6 bases, leaving 3 bases of the junction unmatched. The CDR3 protein is CSAGLAGSTDTQYF. The CDR3 DNA sequence: TGCAGTGCGGGACTAGCGGGTTCCACAGATACGCAGTATTTT.

J is TRBJ1-1 and V is TRBV5-1, with unresolved D. The CDR3 has 13 amino acids. Germline V gene sequence: CDR1 SGHRS, CDR2 YFSETQ. Trimming shortened V by 3 bases and J by 0 bases, and 6 bases separated the two germline ends. The CDR3 region has the DNA TGCGCCAGCAGCTCCGGGGTGAACACTGAAGCTTTCTTT. This codes for CASSSGVNTEAFF. Variable domain in full (rest from reference TRBV5-1 and TRBJ1-1): KAGVTQTPRYLIKTRGQQVTLSCSPISGHRSVSWYQQTPGQGLQFLFEYFSETQRNKGNFPGRFSGRQFSNSRSEMNVSTLELGDSALYLCASSSGVNTEAFFGQGTRLTVV.

The CDR3 here is CASSPREKLFF. The CDR3 DNA reads TGTGCCAGCAGTCCCCGGGAAAAACTGTTTTTT. The genes are TRBV28 and TRBJ1-4; no firm D call. Germline V CDR1 and CDR2: MDHEN, SYDVKM. The CDR3 extends over 11 amino acids. The V end lost 5 bases, the J end lost 8 bases, and 6 bases lay between the germline ends.

Many counts were recorded for this clonotype. The genes are TRBV6-5 and TRBJ2-7; 9 positions agree with TRBD1. Per the germline V gene, CDR1 is MNHEY and CDR2 is SVGAGI. The CDR3 has 14 amino acids. The V and J ends lost 6 bases and 5 bases, in that order; junction bases with no gene match: 8. Here the CDR3 reads CASREGQGKNEQYF. CDR3 DNA: TGTGCCAGCAGGGAGGGACAGGGTAAGAACGAGCAGTACTTC.

V usage is TRBV9 and J usage is TRBJ1-3; D gene ambiguous. V lost 2 bases and J 6 bases, leaving 15 bases between the germline ends. CDR3 length: 15 residues. Germline V gene data show CDR1 as SGDLS and CDR2 as YYNGEE. Written as DNA, the CDR3 is TGTGCCAGCAGCGTTGCCGCCATCAACGAAAACACCATATATTTT. Translation gives CASSVAAINENTIYF. Combining the CDR3 with reference TRBV9 and TRBJ1-3 gives the whole variable domain DSGVTQTPKHLITATGQRVTLRCSPRSGDLSVYWYQQSLDQGLQFLIQYYNGEERAKGNILERFSAQQFPDLHSELNLSSLELGDSALYFCASSVAAINENTIYFGEGSWLTVV.

This chain uses TRBV7-9 with TRBJ1-2; a weak D match, TRBD1 (5 bases). This CDR3 has 13 amino acids. CDR1 and CDR2 (germline): SEHNR, FQNEAQ (reference sequence). Between the trimmed V and J ends, which lost 5 bases and 4 bases, there was a span of 11 bases. DNA for the CDR3: TGTGCCAGCAGCCCGGGGCGAATCTATGGCTACACCTTC. This gives the protein CASSPGRIYGYTF. Based on the CDR3 plus reference TRBV7-9 and TRBJ1-2, the full variable domain is DTGVSQNPRHKITKRGQNVTFRCDPISEHNRLYWYRQTLGQGPEFLTYFQNEAQLEKSRLLSDRFSAERPKGSFSTLEIQRTEQGDSAMYLCASSPGRIYGYTFGSGTRLTVV.

This clonotype occurred a few times. The V gene is TRBV6-1, the J gene TRBJ1-6, with 9 nucleotides matching TRBD1. The J segment lost 7 bases and the V segment lost 4 bases, leaving 5 bases of the junction unmatched. This CDR3 is built from 15 residues. Germline V lookup: CDR1 MNHNS, CDR2 SASEGT. CDR3 sequence: CASSGRQGGNSPLHF. The CDR3 bases are TGTGCCAGCAGTGGGAGACAGGGGGGAAATTCACCCCTCCACTTT.

The CDR3 nucleotides are TGTGCCAGCAGCCCGCACCTAGGGTTAGGGAATGAGCAGTTCTTC. This translates into CASSPHLGLGNEQFF. V gene TRBV7-9 combines with J gene TRBJ2-1; no clear D gene. Germline V CDR1 and CDR2: SEHNR, FQNEAQ (reference sequence). V lost 5 bases to trimming and J lost 7 bases, with 18 bases between them. CDR3 length: 15 residues.